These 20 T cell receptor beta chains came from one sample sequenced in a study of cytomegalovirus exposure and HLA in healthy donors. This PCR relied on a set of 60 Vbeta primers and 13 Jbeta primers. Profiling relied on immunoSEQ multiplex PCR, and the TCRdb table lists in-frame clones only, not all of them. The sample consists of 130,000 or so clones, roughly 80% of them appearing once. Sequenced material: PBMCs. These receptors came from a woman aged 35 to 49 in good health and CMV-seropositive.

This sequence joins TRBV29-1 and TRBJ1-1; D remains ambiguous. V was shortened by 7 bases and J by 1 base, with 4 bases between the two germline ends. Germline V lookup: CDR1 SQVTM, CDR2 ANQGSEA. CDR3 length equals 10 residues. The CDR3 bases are TGCAGCGCCTCGAACACTGAAGCTTTCTTT. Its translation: CSASNTEAFF.

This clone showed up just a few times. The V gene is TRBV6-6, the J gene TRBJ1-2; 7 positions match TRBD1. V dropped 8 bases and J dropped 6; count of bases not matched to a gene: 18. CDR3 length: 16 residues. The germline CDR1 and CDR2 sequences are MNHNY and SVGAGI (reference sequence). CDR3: CASQTGQIVSYHGYTF. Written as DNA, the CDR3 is TGTGCCAGCCAAACGGGACAGATTGTCAGTTACCATGGCTACACCTTC.

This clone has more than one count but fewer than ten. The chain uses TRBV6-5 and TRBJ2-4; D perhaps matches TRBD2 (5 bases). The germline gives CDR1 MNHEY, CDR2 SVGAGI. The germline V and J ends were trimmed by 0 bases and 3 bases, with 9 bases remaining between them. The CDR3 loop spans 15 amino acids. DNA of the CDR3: TGTGCCAGCAGTTACTCCGTAGGGAGCAAAAACATTCAGTACTTC. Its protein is CASSYSVGSKNIQYF.

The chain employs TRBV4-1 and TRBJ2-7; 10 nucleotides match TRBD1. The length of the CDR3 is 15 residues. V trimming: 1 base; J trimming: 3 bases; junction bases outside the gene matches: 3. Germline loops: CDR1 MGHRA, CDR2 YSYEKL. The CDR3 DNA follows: TGCGCCAGCAGCCAAGGACAGGGGGCAATCTACGAGCAGTACTTC. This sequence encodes CASSQGQGAIYEQYF.

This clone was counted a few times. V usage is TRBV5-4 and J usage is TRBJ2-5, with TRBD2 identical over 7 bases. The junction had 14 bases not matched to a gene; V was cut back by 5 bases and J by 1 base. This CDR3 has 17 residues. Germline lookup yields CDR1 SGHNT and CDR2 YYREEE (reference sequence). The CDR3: CASSRPGASGLQETQYF. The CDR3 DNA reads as TGTGCCAGCAGTCGTCCTGGGGCTAGCGGTCTCCAAGAGACCCAGTACTTC.

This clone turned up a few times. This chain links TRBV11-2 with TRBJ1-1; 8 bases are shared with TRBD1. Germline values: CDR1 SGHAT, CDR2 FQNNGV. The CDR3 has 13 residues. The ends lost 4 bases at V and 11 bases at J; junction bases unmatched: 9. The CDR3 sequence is CASSSQGARKAFF. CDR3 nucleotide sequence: TGTGCCAGCAGCTCTCAGGGGGCACGTAAGGCTTTCTTT.

The CDR3, as DNA: TGCGCCAGCAGCCAAGATGGGAGGGACATGGGCTACACCTTC. The encoded protein is CASSQDGRDMGYTF. The genes are TRBV4-1 and TRBJ1-2; a possible D gene is TRBD1 (6 bases). This CDR3 comprises 14 residues. CDR1 and CDR2 from the germline V gene are MGHRA and YSYEKL. V shed 0 bases and J shed 8 bases, with 13 bases lying between them.

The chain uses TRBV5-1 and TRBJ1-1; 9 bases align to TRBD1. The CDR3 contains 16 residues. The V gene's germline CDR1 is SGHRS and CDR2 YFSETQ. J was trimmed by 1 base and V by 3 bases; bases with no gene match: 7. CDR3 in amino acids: CASSSRDRVQNTEAFF. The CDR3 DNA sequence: TGCGCCAGCAGCTCCCGGGACAGGGTCCAGAACACTGAAGCTTTCTTT.

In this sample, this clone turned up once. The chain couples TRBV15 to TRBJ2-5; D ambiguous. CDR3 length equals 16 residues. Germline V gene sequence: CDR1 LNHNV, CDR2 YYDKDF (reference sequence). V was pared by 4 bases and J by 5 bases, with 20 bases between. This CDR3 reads CATSKAIDGSGETQYF. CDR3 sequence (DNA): TGTGCCACCAGCAAAGCCATAGACGGGTCCGGGGAGACCCAGTACTTC.

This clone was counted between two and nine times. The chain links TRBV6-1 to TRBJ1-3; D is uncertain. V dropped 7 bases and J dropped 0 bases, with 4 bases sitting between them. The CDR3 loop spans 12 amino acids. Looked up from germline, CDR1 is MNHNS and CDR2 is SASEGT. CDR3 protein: CASTVSGNTIYF. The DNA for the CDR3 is TGTGCCAGCACGGTCTCTGGAAACACCATATATTTT.

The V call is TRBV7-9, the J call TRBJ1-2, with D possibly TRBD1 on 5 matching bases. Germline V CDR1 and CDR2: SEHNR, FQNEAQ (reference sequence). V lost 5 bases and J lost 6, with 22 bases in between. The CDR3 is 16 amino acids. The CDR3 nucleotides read TGTGCCAGCAGCCCCGGGTCCCACGACAGCAATGATGGCTACACCTTC. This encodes CASSPGSHDSNDGYTF.

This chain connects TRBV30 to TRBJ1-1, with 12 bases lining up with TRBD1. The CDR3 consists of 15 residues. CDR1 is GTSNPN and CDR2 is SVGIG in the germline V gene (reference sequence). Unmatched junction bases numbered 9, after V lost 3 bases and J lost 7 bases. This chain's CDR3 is CAWRFTGTGGREAFF. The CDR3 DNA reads TGTGCCTGGAGATTCACGGGGACAGGGGGCCGTGAAGCTTTCTTT.

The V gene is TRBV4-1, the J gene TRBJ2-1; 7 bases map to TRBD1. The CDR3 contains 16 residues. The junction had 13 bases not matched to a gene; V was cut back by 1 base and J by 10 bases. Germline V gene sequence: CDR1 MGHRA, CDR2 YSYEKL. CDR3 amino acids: CASSQGKGAPGSEQFF. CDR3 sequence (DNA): TGCGCCAGCAGCCAAGGGAAGGGGGCCCCGGGGTCCGAGCAGTTCTTC.

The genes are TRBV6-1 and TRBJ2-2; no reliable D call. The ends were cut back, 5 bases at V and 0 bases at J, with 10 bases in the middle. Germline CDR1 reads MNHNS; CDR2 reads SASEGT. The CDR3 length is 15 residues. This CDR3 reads CASSLDITNTGELFF. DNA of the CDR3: TGTGCCAGCAGTCTTGACATAACGAACACCGGGGAGCTGTTTTTT.

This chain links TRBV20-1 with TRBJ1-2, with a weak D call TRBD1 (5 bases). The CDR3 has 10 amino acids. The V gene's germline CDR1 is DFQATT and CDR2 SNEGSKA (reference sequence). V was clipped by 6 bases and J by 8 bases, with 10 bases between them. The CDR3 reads CSASGWGYTF. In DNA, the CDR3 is TGCAGTGCCTCAGGGTGGGGCTACACCTTC.

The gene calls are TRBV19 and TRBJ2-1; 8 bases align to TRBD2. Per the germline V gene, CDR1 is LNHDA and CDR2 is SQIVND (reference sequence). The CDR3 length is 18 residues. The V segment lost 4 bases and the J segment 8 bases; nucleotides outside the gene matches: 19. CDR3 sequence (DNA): TGTGCCAGTAGTAGTAAAATACTAGCGGCCCTCAACGGCCATGAGCAGTTCTTC. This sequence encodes CASSSKILAALNGHEQFF.

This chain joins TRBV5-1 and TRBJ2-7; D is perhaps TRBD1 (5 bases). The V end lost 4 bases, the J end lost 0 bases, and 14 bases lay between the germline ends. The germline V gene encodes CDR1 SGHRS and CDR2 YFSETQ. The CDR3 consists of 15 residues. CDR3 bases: TGCGCCAGCAGCCTGCTGACAGCGAGCTCCTACGAGCAGTACTTC. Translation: CASSLLTASSYEQYF.

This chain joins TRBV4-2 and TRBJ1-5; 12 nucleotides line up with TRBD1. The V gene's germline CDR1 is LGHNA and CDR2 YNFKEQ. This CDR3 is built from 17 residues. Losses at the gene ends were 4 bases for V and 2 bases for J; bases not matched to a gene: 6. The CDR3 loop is CASSRGQGAQGNQPQHF. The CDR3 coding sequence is TGTGCCAGCAGCCGGGGACAGGGGGCGCAGGGCAATCAGCCCCAGCATTTT.

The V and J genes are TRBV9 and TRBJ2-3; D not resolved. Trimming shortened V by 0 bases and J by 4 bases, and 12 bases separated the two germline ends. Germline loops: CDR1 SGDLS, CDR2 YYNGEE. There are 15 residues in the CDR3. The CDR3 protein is CASSVGPGSADTQYF. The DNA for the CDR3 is TGTGCCAGCAGCGTAGGCCCGGGTTCGGCAGATACGCAGTATTTT.

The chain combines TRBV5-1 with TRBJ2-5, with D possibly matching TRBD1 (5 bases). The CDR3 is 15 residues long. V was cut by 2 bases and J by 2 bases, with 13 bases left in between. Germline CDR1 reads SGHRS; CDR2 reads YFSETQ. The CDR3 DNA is TGCGCCAGCAGCTTAGTAGCCAGGACACAAGAGACCCAGTACTTC. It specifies CASSLVARTQETQYF. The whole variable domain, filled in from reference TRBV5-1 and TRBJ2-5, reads KAGVTQTPRYLIKTRGQQVTLSCSPISGHRSVSWYQQTPGQGLQFLFEYFSETQRNKGNFPGRFSGRQFSNSRSEMNVSTLELGDSALYLCASSLVARTQETQYFGPGTRLLVL.